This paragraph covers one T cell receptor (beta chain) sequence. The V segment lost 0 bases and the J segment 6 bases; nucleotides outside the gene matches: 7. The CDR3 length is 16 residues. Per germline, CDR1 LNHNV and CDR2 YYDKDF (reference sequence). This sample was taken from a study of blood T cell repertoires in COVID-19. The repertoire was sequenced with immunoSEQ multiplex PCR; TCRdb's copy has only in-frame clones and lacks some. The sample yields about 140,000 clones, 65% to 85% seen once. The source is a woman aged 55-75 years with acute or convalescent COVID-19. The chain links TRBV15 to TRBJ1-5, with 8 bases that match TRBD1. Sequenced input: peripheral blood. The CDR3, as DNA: TGTGCCACCAGCAGAGACCCCGGACAGGGAGGTCAGCCCCAGCATTTT. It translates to CATSRDPGQGGQPQHF. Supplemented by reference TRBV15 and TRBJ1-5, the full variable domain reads DAMVIQNPRYQVTQFGKPVTLSCSQTLNHNVMYWYQQKSSQAPKLLFHYYDKDFNNEADTPDNFQSRRPNTSFCFLDIRSPGLGDTAMYLCATSRDPGQGGQPQHFGDGTRLSIL.